What follows are 16 T cell receptor beta chains derived from one specimen sequenced in a study of CXCR3-negative and CXCR3-positive naive CD8 T cells. The authors prepared UMI-labeled TRB cDNA libraries by 5' RACE. With the 5' RACE reads reprocessed, TCRdb shows one record per CDR3 protein and no DNA. The specimen's table records 43,000 or so distinct CDR3 sequences. The sample consisted of naive CXCR3- CD8+ T cells from blood. As to subset: CD45RO-CCR7+CD27+CD95- naive CD8+ T cells lacking CXCR3 (TNR3-). The source is a human donor in good health. Some clones in this sample may be carry-over from other donors' samples.

The chain is built from TRBV5-1 and TRBJ2-7. This CDR3 is 14 amino acids long. CDR1 and CDR2 from the germline V gene are SGHRS and YFSETQ. The CDR3 region is CASSLTGSSYEQYF.

The chain combines TRBV10-3 with TRBJ2-2; TCRdb designates TRBD1, a call that cannot be tested without DNA. Germline CDR1 and CDR2: ENHRY and SYGVKD. This CDR3 is 14 amino acids long. The CDR3 reads CAIFEGTGPGELFF.

The genes are TRBV7-6 and TRBJ1-6; with no DNA, the TCRdb D assignment of TRBD1 cannot be verified. CDR1 and CDR2 (germline): SGHVS, FNYEAQ. The CDR3 extends over 17 amino acids. CDR3 protein: CASSADRGSSYNSPLHF.

The J gene is TRBJ2-3, the V gene TRBV5-5. The CDR3 runs 16 residues. CDR1 is SGHKS and CDR2 is YYEKEE in the germline V gene (reference sequence). CDR3: CASSLEVGWRTDTQYF. Looking up the rest from reference TRBV5-5 and TRBJ2-3 gives the full variable domain: DAGVTQSPTHLIKTRGQQVTLRCSPISGHKSVSWYQQVLGQGPQFIFQYYEKEERGRGNFPDRFSARQFPNYSSELNVNALLLGDSALYLCASSLEVGWRTDTQYFGPGTRLTVL.

The chain is built from TRBV7-3 and TRBJ2-1; the TRBD2 assignment by TCRdb is unverifiable without DNA. This CDR3 is 15 amino acids long. Germline V lookup: CDR1 SGHTA, CDR2 FQGTGA. Here the CDR3 reads CASSLMASGYNEQFF.

This CDR3 is CASSLWTAQETQYF. V gene TRBV28 combines with J gene TRBJ2-5; without DNA, the TCRdb call of TRBD1 cannot be checked. Germline CDR1 and CDR2: MDHEN and SYDVKM. This CDR3 spans 14 amino acids.

The chain has TRBV7-9 and TRBJ1-2. This CDR3 is 12 amino acids long. Germline V gives CDR1 SEHNR, CDR2 FQNEAQ (reference sequence). This CDR3 reads CASSLVVYGYTF.

V usage is TRBV4-1 and J usage is TRBJ2-1; no DNA is available, so the TRBD1 call from TCRdb remains unchecked. Germline assignment: CDR1 MGHRA and CDR2 YSYEKL. The CDR3 has 13 amino acids. CDR3 sequence reads: CASSQVLGTHQFF.

The chain is built from TRBV19 and TRBJ2-2. CDR1 is LNHDA, CDR2 SQIVND, per germline (reference sequence). CDR3 length: 11 amino acids. This chain's CDR3 is CASSFAGELFF.

This clonotype registers medium-sized by frequency. The genes are TRBV20-1 and TRBJ2-3; lacking DNA, the TRBD1 call made by TCRdb goes unchecked. In germline, CDR1 is DFQATT, CDR2 SNEGSKA (reference sequence). The CDR3 extends over 17 amino acids. The CDR3 spells CSARDPDSSSFTDTQYF.

This rearrangement joins TRBV6-6 to TRBJ2-7. The CDR3 consists of 14 residues. In germline, CDR1 is MNHNY, CDR2 SVGAGI (reference sequence). CDR3 loop: CASSWGLLSYEQYF.

This chain uses TRBV3-1 with TRBJ1-2. This CDR3 is built from 14 residues. CDR1 and CDR2 (germline): LGHDT, YNNKEL (reference sequence). The CDR3 sequence: CASSHPDGIYGYTF. The full variable domain, completed using reference TRBV3-1 and TRBJ1-2, is DTAVSQTPKYLVTQMGNDKSIKCEQNLGHDTMYWYKQDSKKFLKIMFSYNNKELIINETVPNRFSPKSPDKAHLNLHINSLELGDSAVYFCASSHPDGIYGYTFGSGTRLTVV.

The chain combines TRBV20-1 with TRBJ2-2; as DNA is missing, the TRBD1 call by TCRdb cannot be tested. Germline values: CDR1 DFQATT, CDR2 SNEGSKA (reference sequence). The CDR3 loop spans 15 amino acids. CDR3 region: CSARPGTSDIGELFF.

J is TRBJ2-2 and V is TRBV14; TCRdb indicates TRBD2, and absent DNA this call remains unverified. Germline V gives CDR1 SGHDN, CDR2 FVKESK. The CDR3 loop spans 16 amino acids. The CDR3: CASSQDLAGGPGELFF.

V gene TRBV21-1 combines with J gene TRBJ2-1; with no DNA, the TCRdb D assignment of TRBD2 cannot be verified. TRBV21-1 is assigned pseudogene status. The CDR3 spans 16 residues. CDR3 region: CASSKALTSGDNEQFF.

The chain joins TRBV7-9 to TRBJ2-1; TCRdb's D call, TRBD1, is unchecked because there is no DNA. The CDR3 covers 14 residues. The germline CDR1 and CDR2 sequences are SEHNR and FQNEAQ (reference sequence). CDR3 residues: CASSLGDNYNEQFF.